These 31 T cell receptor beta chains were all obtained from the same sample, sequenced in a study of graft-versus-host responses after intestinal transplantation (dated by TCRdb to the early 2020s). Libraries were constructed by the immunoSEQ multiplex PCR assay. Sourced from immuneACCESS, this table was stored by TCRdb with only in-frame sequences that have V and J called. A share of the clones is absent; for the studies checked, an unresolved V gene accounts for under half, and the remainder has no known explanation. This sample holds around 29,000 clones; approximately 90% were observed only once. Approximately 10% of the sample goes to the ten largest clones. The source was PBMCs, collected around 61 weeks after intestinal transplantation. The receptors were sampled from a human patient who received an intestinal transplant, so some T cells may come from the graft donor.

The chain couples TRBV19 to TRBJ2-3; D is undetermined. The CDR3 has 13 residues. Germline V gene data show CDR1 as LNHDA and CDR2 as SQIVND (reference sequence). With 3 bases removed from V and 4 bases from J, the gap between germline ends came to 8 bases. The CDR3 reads CASSIGLADTQYF. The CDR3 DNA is TGTGCCAGTAGTATCGGGCTAGCAGATACGCAGTATTTT.

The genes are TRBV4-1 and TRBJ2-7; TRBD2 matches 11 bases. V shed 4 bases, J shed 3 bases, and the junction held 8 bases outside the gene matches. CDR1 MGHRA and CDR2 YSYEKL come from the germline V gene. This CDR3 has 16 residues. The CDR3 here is CASSPRAGTSGYEQYF. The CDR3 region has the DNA TGCGCCAGCAGCCCAAGGGCCGGGACTAGCGGCTACGAGCAGTACTTC.

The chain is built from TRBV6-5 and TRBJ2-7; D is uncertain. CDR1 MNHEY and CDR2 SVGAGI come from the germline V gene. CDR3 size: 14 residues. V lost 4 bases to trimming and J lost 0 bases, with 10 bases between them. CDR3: CASSLADSSYEQYF. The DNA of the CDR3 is TGTGCCAGCAGTTTAGCCGATAGCTCCTACGAGCAGTACTTC.

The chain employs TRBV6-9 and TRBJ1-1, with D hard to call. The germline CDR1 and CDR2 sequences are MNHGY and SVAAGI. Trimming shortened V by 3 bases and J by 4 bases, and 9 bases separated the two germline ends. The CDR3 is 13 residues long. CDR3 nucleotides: TGTGCCAGCAGTTACTCGATGACCACTGAAGCTTTCTTT. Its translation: CASSYSMTTEAFF.

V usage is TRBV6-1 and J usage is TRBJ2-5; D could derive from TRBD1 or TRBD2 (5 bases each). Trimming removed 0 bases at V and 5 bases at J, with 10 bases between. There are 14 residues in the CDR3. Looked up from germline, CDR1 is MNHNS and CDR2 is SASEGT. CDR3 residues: CASSEAGAYETQYF. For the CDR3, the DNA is TGTGCCAGCAGTGAAGCCGGGGCTTATGAGACCCAGTACTTC.

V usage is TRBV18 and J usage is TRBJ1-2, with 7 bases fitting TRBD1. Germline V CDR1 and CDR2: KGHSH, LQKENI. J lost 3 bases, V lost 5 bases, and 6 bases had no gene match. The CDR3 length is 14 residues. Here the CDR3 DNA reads TGTGCCAGCTCATCCTCCGGGACAGACTATGGCTACACCTTC. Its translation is CASSSSGTDYGYTF.

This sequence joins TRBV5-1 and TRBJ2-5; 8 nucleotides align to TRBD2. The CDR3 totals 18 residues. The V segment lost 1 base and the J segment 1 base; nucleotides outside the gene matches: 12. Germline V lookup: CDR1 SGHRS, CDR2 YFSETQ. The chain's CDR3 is CASSLRGAASGFQETQYF. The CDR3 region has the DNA TGCGCCAGCAGCTTGAGAGGCGCGGCTAGCGGGTTCCAAGAGACCCAGTACTTC. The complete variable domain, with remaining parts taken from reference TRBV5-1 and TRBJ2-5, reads KAGVTQTPRYLIKTRGQQVTLSCSPISGHRSVSWYQQTPGQGLQFLFEYFSETQRNKGNFPGRFSGRQFSNSRSEMNVSTLELGDSALYLCASSLRGAASGFQETQYFGPGTRLLVL.

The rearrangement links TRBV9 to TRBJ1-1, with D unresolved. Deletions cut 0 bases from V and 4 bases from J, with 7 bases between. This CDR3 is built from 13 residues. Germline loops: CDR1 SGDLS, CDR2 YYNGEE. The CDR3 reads CASSVGRVTEAFF. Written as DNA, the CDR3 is TGTGCCAGCAGCGTAGGTAGGGTCACTGAAGCTTTCTTT.

The CDR3 nucleotides are TGTGCCAGCTCACACAATGAGCAGTTCTTC. Its translation: CASSHNEQFF. The V gene is TRBV18, the J gene TRBJ2-1; D is unresolved. Trimming shortened V by 4 bases and J by 5 bases, and 0 bases separated the two germline ends. The CDR3 consists of 10 residues. CDR1 is KGHSH, CDR2 LQKENI, per germline.

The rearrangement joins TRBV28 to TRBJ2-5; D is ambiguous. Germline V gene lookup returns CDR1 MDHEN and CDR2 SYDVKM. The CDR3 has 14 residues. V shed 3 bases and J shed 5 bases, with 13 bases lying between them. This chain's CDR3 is CASSFSLLGETQYF. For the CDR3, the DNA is TGTGCCAGCAGTTTTAGCCTTTTAGGGGAGACCCAGTACTTC.

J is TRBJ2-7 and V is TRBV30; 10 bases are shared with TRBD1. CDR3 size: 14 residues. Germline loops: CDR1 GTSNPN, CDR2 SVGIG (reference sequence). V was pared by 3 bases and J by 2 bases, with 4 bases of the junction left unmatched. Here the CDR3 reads CAWSPTGGTYEQYF. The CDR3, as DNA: TGTGCCTGGAGCCCGACAGGGGGCACCTACGAGCAGTACTTC.

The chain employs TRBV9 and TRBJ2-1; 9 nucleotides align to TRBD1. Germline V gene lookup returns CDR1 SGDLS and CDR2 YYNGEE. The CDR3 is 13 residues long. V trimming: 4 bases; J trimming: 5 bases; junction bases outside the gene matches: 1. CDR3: CASSRTGDNEQFF. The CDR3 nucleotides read TGTGCCAGCAGCAGGACAGGGGACAATGAGCAGTTCTTC.

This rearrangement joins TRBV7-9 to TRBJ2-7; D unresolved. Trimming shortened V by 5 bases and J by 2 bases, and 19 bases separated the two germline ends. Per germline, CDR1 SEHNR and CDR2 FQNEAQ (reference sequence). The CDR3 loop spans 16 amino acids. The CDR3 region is CASSLDFGVGTYEQYF. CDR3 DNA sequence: TGTGCCAGCAGCCTCGACTTCGGCGTGGGGACCTACGAGCAGTACTTC. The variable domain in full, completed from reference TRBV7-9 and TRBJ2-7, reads DTGVSQNPRHKITKRGQNVTFRCDPISEHNRLYWYRQTLGQGPEFLTYFQNEAQLEKSRLLSDRFSAERPKGSFSTLEIQRTEQGDSAMYLCASSLDFGVGTYEQYFGPGTRLTVT.

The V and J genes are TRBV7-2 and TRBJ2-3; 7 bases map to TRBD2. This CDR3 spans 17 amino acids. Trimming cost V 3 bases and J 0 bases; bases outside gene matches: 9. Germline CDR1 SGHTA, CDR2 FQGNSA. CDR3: CASSLGKRGSSTDTQYF. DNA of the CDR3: TGTGCCAGCAGCTTGGGGAAGCGGGGCTCTAGCACAGATACGCAGTATTTT.

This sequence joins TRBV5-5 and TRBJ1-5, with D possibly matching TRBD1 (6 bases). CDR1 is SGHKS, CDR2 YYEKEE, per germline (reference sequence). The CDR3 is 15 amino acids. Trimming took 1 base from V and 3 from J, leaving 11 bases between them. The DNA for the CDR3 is TGTGCCAGCAGCTTGTATTCAGGGGACAATCAGCCCCAGCATTTT. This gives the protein CASSLYSGDNQPQHF.

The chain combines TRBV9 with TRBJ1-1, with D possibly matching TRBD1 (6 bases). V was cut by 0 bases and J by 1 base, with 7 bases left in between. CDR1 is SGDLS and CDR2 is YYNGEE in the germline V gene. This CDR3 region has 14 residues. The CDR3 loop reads CASSVVDRNTEAFF. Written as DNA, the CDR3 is TGTGCCAGCAGCGTAGTGGACAGGAACACTGAAGCTTTCTTT. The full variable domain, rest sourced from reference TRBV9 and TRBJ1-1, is DSGVTQTPKHLITATGQRVTLRCSPRSGDLSVYWYQQSLDQGLQFLIQYYNGEERAKGNILERFSAQQFPDLHSELNLSSLELGDSALYFCASSVVDRNTEAFFGQGTRLTVV.

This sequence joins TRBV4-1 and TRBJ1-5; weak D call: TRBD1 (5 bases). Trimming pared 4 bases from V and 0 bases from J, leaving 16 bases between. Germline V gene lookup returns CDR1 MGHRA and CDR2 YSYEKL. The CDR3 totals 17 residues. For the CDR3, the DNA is TGCGCCAGCAGCCTAACCCGGGACGGCACTAGCAATCAGCCCCAGCATTTT. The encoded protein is CASSLTRDGTSNQPQHF.

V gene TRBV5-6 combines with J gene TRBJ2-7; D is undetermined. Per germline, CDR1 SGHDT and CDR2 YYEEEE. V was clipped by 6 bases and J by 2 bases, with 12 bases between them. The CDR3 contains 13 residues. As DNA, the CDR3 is TGTGCCAGCACCTCGCTGAGCCCCTACGAGCAGTACTTC. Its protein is CASTSLSPYEQYF.

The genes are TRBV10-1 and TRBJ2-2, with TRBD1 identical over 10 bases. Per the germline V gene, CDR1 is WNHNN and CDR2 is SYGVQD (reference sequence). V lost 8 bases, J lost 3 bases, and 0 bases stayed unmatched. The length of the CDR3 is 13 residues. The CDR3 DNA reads TGCGCCAGCGGGACAGGGGACACCGGGGAGCTGTTTTTT. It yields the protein CASGTGDTGELFF.

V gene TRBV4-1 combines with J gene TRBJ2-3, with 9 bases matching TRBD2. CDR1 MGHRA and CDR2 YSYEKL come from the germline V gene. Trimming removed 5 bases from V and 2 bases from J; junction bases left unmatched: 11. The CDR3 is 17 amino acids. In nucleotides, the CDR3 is TGCGCCAGCAGCTCCCCGACTAGCGGAACCGTCACAGATACGCAGTATTTT. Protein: CASSSPTSGTVTDTQYF.

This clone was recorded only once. CDR3 amino acids: CASSRDVYGYTF. The CDR3 nucleotides are TGTGCCAGCAGTCGGGACGTCTATGGCTACACCTTC. The chain joins TRBV28 to TRBJ1-2; weak D call: TRBD1 (5 bases). Germline loops: CDR1 MDHEN, CDR2 SYDVKM. The V end was cut by 5 bases, the J end by 4 bases, with 8 bases between. The CDR3 has 12 residues.

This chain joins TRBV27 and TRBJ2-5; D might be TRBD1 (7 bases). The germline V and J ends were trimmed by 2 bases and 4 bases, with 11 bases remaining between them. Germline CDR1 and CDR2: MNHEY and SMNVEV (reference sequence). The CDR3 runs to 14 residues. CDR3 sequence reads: CASSLGGGGETQYF. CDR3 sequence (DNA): TGTGCCAGCAGTTTAGGAGGGGGCGGAGAGACCCAGTACTTC.

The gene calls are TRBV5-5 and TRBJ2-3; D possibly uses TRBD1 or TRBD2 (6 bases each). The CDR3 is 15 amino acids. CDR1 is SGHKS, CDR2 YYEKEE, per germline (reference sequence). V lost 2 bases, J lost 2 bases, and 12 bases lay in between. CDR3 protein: CASSFARGHTDTQYF. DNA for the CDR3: TGTGCCAGCAGCTTCGCTCGGGGGCACACAGATACGCAGTATTTT. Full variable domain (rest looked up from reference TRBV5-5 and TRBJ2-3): DAGVTQSPTHLIKTRGQQVTLRCSPISGHKSVSWYQQVLGQGPQFIFQYYEKEERGRGNFPDRFSARQFPNYSSELNVNALLLGDSALYLCASSFARGHTDTQYFGPGTRLTVL.

The CDR3 nucleotides read TGTGCCTGGAGTGACAGGGGGCGCATCACTGAAGCTTTCTTT. Amino acid sequence: CAWSDRGRITEAFF. The chain combines TRBV30 with TRBJ1-1, with 9 bases fitting TRBD1. This CDR3 is 14 amino acids long. V shed 1 base and J 4 bases; nucleotides not matched to a gene: 4. Germline CDR1 and CDR2: GTSNPN and SVGIG (reference sequence).

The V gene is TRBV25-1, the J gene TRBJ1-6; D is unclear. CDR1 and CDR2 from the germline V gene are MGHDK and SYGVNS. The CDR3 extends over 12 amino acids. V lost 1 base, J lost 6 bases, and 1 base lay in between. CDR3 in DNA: TGTGCCAGCAGTGAATTTAATTCACCCCTCCACTTT. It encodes CASSEFNSPLHF. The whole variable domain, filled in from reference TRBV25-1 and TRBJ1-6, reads EADIYQTPRYLVIGTGKKITLECSQTMGHDKMYWYQQDPGMELHLIHYSYGVNSTEKGDLSSESTVSRIRTEHFPLTLESARPSHTSQYLCASSEFNSPLHFGNGTRLTVT.

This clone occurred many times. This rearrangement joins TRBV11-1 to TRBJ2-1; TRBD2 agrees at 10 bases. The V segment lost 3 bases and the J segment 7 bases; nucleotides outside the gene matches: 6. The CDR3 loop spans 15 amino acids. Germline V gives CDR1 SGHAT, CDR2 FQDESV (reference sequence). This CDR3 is CASSFMYSGRNEQFF. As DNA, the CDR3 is TGTGCCAGCAGCTTCATGTATAGCGGGAGGAATGAGCAGTTCTTC.

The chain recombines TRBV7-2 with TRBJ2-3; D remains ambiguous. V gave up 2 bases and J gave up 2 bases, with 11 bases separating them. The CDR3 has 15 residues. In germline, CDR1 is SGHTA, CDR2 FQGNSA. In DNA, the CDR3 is TGTGCCAGCAGCTTATTCGGCAGCCTCACAGATACGCAGTATTTT. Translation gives CASSLFGSLTDTQYF.

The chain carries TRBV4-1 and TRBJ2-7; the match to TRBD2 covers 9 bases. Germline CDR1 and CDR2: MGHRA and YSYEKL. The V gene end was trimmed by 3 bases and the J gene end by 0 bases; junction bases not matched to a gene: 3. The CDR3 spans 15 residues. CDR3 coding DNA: TGCGCCAGCAGCCAGGTAGCGGGAGACTCCTACGAGCAGTACTTC. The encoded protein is CASSQVAGDSYEQYF.

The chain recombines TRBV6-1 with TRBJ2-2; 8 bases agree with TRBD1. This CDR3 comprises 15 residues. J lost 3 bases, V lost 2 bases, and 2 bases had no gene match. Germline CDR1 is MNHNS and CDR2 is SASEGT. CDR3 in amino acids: CASSESTGDTGELFF. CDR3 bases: TGTGCCAGCAGTGAATCGACAGGGGACACCGGGGAGCTGTTTTTT.

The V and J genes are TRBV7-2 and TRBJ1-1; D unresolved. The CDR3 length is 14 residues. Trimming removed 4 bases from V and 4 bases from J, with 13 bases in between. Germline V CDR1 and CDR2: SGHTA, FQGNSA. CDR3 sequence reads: CASSSQALGTEAFF. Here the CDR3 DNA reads TGTGCCAGCAGCTCGCAGGCTCTAGGCACTGAAGCTTTCTTT.

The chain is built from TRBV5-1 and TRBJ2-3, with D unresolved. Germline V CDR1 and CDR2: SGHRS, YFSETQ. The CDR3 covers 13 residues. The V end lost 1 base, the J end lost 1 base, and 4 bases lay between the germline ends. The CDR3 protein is CASSLSGTDTQYF. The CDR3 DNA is TGCGCCAGCAGCTTGAGCGGCACAGATACGCAGTATTTT.